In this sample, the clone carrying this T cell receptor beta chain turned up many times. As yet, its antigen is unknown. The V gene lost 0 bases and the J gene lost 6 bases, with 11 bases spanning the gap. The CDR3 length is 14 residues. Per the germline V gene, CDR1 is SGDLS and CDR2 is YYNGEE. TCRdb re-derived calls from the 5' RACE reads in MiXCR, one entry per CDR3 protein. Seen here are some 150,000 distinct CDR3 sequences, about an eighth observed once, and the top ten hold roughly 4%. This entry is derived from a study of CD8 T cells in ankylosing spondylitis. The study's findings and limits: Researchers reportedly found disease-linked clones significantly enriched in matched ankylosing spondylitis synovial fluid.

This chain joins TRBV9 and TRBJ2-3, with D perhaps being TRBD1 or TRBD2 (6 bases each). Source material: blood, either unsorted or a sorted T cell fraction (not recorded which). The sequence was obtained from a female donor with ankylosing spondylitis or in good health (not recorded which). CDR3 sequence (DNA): TGTGCCAGCAGCGTAGGAGGGGGAGGCGATACGCAGTATTTT. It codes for CASSVGGGGDTQYF.